The text below deals with one T cell receptor beta chain. This entry comes from a study of radiation and T cells in renal cell carcinoma. J was trimmed by 0 bases and V by 4 bases; bases with no gene match: 2. CDR1 MNHNS and CDR2 SASEGT come from the germline V gene. This CDR3 has 14 amino acids. Time point indicated: blood 4 weeks post-SBRT, at nephrectomy. Sample treatment: 15 Gy SBRT to primary tumor, nephrectomy 4 weeks later. Radiation-treated patients gave blood at baseline, week 2 and week 4. Libraries were prepared by immunoSEQ multiplex PCR; TCRdb keeps only in-frame clonotypes and omits some of them. Here the sample spans around 170,000 clones, about 88% being singletons.

This TCR came from a woman aged 45 to 65 with renal cell carcinoma. This specimen was blood, taken from a patient whose treatment included radiotherapy and nephrectomy. The chain combines TRBV6-1 with TRBJ1-1; 7 bases agree with TRBD1. The CDR3 bases are TGTGCCAGCAGTGGGGGACAGTTGAACACTGAAGCTTTCTTT. This gives the protein CASSGGQLNTEAFF.